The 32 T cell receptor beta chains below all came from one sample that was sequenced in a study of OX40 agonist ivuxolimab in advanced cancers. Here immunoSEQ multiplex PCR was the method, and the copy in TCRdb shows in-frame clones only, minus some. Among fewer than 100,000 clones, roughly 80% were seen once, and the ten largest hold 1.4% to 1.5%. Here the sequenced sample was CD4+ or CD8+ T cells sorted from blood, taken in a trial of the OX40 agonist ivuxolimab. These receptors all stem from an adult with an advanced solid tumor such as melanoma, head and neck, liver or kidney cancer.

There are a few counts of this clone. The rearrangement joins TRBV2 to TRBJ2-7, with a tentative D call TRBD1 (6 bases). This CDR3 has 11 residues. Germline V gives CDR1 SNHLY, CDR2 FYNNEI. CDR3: CASRGWDEQYF. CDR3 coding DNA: TGTGCGAGTAGGGGGTGGGACGAGCAGTACTTC.

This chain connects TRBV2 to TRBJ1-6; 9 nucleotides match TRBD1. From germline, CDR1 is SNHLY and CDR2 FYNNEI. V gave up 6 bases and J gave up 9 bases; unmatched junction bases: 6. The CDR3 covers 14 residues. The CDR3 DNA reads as TGTGCCAGCAGGGGACAGGGCGAGATTTCACCCCTCCACTTT. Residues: CASRGQGEISPLHF.

CDR3 in amino acids: CASSRSGTGANSPLHF. The CDR3 DNA follows: TGTGCCAGCAGCAGATCCGGGACAGGGGCTAATTCACCCCTCCACTTT. The chain combines TRBV5-4 with TRBJ1-6; TRBD1 matches at 10 bases. J lost 6 bases, V lost 4 bases, and 7 bases had no gene match. The CDR3 covers 16 residues. The germline CDR1 and CDR2 sequences are SGHNT and YYREEE (reference sequence). The full variable domain, with the rest looked up from reference TRBV5-4 and TRBJ1-6, is ETGVTQSPTHLIKTRGQQVTLRCSSQSGHNTVSWYQQALGQGPQFIFQYYREEENGRGNFPPRFSGLQFPNYSSELNVNALELDDSALYLCASSRSGTGANSPLHFGNGTRLTVT.

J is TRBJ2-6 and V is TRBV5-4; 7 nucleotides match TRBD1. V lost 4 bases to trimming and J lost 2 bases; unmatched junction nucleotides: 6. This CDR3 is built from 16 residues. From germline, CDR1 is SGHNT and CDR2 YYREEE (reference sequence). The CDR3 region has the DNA TGTGCCAGCAGCCGGGACAGCAGGGCTGGGGCCAACGTCCTGACTTTC. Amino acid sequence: CASSRDSRAGANVLTF.

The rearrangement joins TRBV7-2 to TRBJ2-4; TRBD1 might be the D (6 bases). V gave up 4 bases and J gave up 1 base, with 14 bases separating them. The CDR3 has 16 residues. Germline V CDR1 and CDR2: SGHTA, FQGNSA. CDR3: CASSSVGGAAKNIQYF. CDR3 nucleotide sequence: TGTGCCAGCAGCTCGGTAGGGGGAGCGGCCAAAAACATTCAGTACTTC.

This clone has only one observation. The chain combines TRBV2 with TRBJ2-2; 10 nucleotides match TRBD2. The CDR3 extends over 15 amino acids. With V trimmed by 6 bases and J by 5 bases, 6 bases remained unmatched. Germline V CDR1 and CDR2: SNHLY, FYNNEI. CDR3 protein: CASRPGTSVTGELFF. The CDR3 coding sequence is TGTGCCAGCAGACCCGGGACTAGCGTTACCGGGGAGCTGTTTTTT.

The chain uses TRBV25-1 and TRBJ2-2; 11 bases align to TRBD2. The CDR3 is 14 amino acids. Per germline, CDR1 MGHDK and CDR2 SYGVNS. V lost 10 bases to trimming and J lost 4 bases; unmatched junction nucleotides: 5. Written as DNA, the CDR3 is TGTGCCATTACTAGCGGGGGCCGCACCGGGGAGCTGTTTTTT. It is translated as CAITSGGRTGELFF.

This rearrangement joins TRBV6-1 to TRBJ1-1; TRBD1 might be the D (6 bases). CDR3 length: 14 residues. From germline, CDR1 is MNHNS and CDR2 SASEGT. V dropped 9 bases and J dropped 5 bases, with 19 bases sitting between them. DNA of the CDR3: TGTGCCAGTAAAGGACAGTTCCCGGGGACTGAAGCTTTCTTT. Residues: CASKGQFPGTEAFF.

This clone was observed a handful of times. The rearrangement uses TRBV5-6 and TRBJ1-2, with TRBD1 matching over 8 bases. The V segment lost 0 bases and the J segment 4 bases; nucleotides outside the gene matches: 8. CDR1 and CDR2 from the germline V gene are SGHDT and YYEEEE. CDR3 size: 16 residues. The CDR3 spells CASSLDLRGPGYGYTF. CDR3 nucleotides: TGTGCCAGCAGCTTGGATCTCAGGGGGCCTGGCTATGGCTACACCTTC.

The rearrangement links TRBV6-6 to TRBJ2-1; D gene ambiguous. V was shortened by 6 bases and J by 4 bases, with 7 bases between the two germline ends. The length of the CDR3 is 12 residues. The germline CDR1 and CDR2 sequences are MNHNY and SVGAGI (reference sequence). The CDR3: CASSHSYNEQFF. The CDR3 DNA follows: TGTGCCAGCAGCCACAGTTACAATGAGCAGTTCTTC.

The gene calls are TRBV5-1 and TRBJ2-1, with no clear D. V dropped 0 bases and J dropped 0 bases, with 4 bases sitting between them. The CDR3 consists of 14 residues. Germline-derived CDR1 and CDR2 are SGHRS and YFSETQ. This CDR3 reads CASSLGSSYNEQFF. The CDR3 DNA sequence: TGCGCCAGCAGCTTGGGTAGCTCCTACAATGAGCAGTTCTTC.

CDR3 coding DNA: TGTGCCTGGAGTGTAGGACTAGAGGCCAAAAACATTCAGTACTTC. This translates into CAWSVGLEAKNIQYF. The chain combines TRBV30 with TRBJ2-4, with TRBD2 identical over 7 bases. Germline assignment: CDR1 GTSNPN and CDR2 SVGIG (reference sequence). The CDR3 runs to 15 residues. V lost 0 bases and J lost 1; bases outside the gene matches: 3.

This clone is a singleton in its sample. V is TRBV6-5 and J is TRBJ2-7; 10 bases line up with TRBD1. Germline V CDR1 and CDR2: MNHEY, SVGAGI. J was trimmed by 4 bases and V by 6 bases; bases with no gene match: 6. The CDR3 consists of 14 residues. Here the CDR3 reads CASRATGGSYEQYF. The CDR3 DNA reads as TGTGCCAGCAGAGCGACAGGGGGCTCGTACGAGCAGTACTTC.

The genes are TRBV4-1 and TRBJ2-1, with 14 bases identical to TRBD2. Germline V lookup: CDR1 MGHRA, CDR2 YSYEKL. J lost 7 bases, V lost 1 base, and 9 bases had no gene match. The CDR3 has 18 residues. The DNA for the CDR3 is TGCGCCAGCAGCCAAGTTGACATGGGACTAGCGGGGGCTAATGAGCAGTTCTTC. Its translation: CASSQVDMGLAGANEQFF.

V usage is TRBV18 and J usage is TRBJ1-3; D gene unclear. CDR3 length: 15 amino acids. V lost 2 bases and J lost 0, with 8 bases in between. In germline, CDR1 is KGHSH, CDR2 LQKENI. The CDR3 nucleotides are TGTGCCAGCTCACCAACCACGAGCTCTGGAAACACCATATATTTT. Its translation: CASSPTTSSGNTIYF.

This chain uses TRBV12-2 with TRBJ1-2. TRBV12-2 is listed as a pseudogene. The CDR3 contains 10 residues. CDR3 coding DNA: TGTGCAAGTCGCTTACCATCCCCGATCTTC. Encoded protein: CASRLPSPIF.

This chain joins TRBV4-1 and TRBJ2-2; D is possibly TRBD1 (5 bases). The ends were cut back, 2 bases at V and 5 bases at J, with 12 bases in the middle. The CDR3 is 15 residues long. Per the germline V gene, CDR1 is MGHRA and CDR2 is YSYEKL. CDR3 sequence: CASSQPRQQTGELFF. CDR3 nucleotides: TGCGCCAGCAGCCAACCGAGACAGCAGACCGGGGAGCTGTTTTTT.

This CDR3 reads CAISRGEYTGELFF. The CDR3 bases are TGTGCCATCAGTCGGGGGGAGTACACCGGGGAGCTGTTTTTT. The V and J genes are TRBV10-3 and TRBJ2-2; 7 positions match TRBD2. Germline-derived CDR1 and CDR2 are ENHRY and SYGVKD. The CDR3 runs to 14 residues. J gave up 3 bases and V 5 bases, and 3 bases lay outside the gene matches.

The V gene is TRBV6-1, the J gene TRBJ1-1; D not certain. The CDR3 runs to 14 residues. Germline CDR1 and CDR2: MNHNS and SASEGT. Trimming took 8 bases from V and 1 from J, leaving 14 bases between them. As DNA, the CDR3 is TGTGCCAGCGTGAAGCCCGAGGGGAACACTGAAGCTTTCTTT. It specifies CASVKPEGNTEAFF.

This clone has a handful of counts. The CDR3 is CASSLDRGEETQYF. In nucleotides, the CDR3 is TGTGCCAGCAGCCTGGACAGGGGTGAAGAGACCCAGTACTTC. V and J are TRBV7-9 and TRBJ2-5, with TRBD1 matching over 9 bases. V lost 5 bases and J lost 3; bases outside the gene matches: 4. The germline CDR1 and CDR2 sequences are SEHNR and FQNEAQ (reference sequence). This CDR3 is 14 amino acids long. Drawing the rest from reference TRBV7-9 and TRBJ2-5, the complete variable domain is DTGVSQNPRHKITKRGQNVTFRCDPISEHNRLYWYRQTLGQGPEFLTYFQNEAQLEKSRLLSDRFSAERPKGSFSTLEIQRTEQGDSAMYLCASSLDRGEETQYFGPGTRLLVL.

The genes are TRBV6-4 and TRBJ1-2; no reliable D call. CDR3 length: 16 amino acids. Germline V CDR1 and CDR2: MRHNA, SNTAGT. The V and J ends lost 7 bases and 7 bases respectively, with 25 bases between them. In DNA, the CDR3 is TGTGCCAGCATTCCCCCGGTTCCGGAAGTCCCTAGTGGCTACACCTTC. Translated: CASIPPVPEVPSGYTF.

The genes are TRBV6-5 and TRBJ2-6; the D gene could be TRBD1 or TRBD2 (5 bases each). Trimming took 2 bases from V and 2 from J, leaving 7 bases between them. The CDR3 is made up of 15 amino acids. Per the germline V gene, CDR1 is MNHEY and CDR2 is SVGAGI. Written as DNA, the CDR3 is TGTGCCAGCAGTTACCTGGGGGCTGGGGCCAACGTCCTGACTTTC. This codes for CASSYLGAGANVLTF.

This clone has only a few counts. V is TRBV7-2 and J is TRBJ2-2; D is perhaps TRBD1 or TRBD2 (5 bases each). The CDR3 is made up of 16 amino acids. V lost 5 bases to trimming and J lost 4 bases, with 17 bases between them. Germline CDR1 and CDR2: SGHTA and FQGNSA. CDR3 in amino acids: CASSQYAGTTTGELFF. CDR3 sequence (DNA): TGTGCCAGCAGCCAGTATGCCGGGACGACCACCGGGGAGCTGTTTTTT.

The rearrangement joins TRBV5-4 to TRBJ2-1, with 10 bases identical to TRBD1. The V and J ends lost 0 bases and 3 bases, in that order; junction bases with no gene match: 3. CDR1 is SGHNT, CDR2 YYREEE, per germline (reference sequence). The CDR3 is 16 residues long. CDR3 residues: CASSLGGQGNYNEQFF. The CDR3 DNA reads TGTGCCAGCAGCTTGGGGGGACAGGGGAACTACAATGAGCAGTTCTTC.

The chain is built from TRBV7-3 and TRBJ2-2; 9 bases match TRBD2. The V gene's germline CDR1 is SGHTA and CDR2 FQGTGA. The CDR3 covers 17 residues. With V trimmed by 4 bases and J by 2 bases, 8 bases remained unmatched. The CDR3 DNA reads TGTGCCAGCAGCTCCCCCCTAGCGGGGCGAAACACCGGGGAGCTGTTTTTT. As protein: CASSSPLAGRNTGELFF.

The DNA of the CDR3 is TGTGCCAGCAGGGCGCGGAGCCTTTGGGGTGAGCAGTTCTTC. Translating it yields CASRARSLWGEQFF. V usage is TRBV6-5 and J usage is TRBJ2-1; D is undetermined. Germline CDR1 and CDR2: MNHEY and SVGAGI. Between the trimmed V and J ends, which lost 6 bases and 9 bases, there was a span of 18 bases. The CDR3 has 14 residues.

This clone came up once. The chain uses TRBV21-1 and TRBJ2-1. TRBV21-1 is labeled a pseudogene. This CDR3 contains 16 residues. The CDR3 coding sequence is TGTGCCAGCAGCAAAGCGCTTTCCAGCTACGACAATGAGCAGTTCTTC. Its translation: CASSKALSSYDNEQFF.

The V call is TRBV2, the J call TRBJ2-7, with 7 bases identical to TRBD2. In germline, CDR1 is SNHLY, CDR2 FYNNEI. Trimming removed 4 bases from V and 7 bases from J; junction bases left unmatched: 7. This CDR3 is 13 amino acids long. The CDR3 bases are TGTGCCAGCAGTGGGAGGGCCGGGGGGGAGCAGTACTTC. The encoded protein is CASSGRAGGEQYF.

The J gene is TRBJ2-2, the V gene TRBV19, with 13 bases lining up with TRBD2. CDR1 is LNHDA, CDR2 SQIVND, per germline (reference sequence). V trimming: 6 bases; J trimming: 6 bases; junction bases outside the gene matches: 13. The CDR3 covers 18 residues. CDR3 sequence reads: CASRRLAGGRLTSGELFF. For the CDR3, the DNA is TGTGCCAGTAGACGACTAGCGGGAGGCCGCTTGACATCCGGGGAGCTGTTTTTT.

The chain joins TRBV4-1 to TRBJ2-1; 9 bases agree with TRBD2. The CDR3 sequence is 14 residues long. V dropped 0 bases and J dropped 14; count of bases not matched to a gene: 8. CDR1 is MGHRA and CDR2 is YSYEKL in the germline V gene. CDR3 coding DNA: TGCGCCAGCAGCCAAGATTGGCGGGAGGGCCGAGAGTTCTTC. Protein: CASSQDWREGREFF.

In DNA form, the CDR3 reads TGTGCCAGTAGTATAGAGAACAGACGGACCGGGGAGCTGTTTTTT. It encodes CASSIENRRTGELFF. The rearrangement joins TRBV19 to TRBJ2-2; D unclear. The V gene's germline CDR1 is LNHDA and CDR2 SQIVND (reference sequence). Trimming left V 0 bases short and J 5 bases short, with 10 bases between. This CDR3 comprises 15 residues.

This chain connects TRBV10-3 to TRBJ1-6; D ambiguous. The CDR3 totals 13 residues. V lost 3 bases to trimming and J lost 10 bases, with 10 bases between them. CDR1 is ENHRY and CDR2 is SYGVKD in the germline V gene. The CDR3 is CAISDQVRSPLHF. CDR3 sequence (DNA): TGTGCCATCAGTGACCAGGTTAGATCACCCCTCCACTTT.